This T cell receptor (beta chain) comes out of a study of post-analysis software for immune sequencing data. General study results and limits: Elevated frequency relative to controls characterized roughly 5 TRBV segments in patients, TRBV5-6, TRBV5-1 and TRBV20-1 among them. Significantly lower normalized Chao1 diversity was found in patients with multiple sclerosis relative to controls.

In the case of this clonotype: As yet, its antigen is unknown.

TCR beta libraries were prepared from cDNA with unique molecular identifiers. MiXCR, run by TCRdb on the PCR reads, gives a single entry per CDR3 protein. The repertoire consists of approximately 770,000 distinct CDR3 sequences, with around 45% occurring once and the leading ten covering roughly 4.9%. The V and J ends lost 4 bases and 2 bases respectively, with 13 bases between them. Looked up from germline, CDR1 is SGHTA and CDR2 is FQGNSA. This CDR3 region has 15 residues. Source material: blood. This receptor was obtained from a girl aged 5 to 17 with multiple sclerosis. The chain combines TRBV7-2 with TRBJ2-3, with unresolved D. The CDR3 is CASSSHNQITDTQYF. CDR3 nucleotide sequence: TGTGCCAGCAGCTCCCACAATCAAATCACAGATACGCAGTATTTT. The full variable domain, in which reference TRBV7-2 and TRBJ2-3 provide the parts outside the CDR3, is GAGVSQSPSNKVTEKGKDVELRCDPISGHTALYWYRQSLGQGLEFLIYFQGNSAPDKSGLPSDRFSAERTGGSVSTLTIQRTQQEDSAVYLCASSSHNQITDTQYFGPGTRLTVL.